This T cell receptor (beta chain) was captured in a study of T cell responses to AZD1222 COVID-19 vaccine (dated by TCRdb to the early 2020s). Study-level background: A total of about 250 trial participants underwent TCR sequencing, of whom some 200 had received two doses of AZD1222 and around 26 had received two doses of the MenACWY control vaccine. Trial participants were enrolled into age subgroups of 18-55, 56-69 and 70-plus years, which contained about 150, 27 and 61 TCR-sequenced participants, respectively. Overall study results and their limits: After two AZD1222 doses, spike-specific TCR breadth and depth were significantly higher than at day 0 and than in MenACWY recipients. In the small 56-69-year group, the increase in depth fell short of significance, most likely because of low power. Nearly half of unique spike-specific TCRs reportedly recognized epitopes outside regions mutated in the B.1.351 and B.1.1.7 variants. Conclusions about previously exposed vaccinees were limited because only a handful of AZD1222 recipients were SARS-CoV-2 seropositive at baseline. Most participants were white British and females outnumbered males, and the authors suggested that clonal diversity may have been underestimated. The whole spike protein was spanned by vaccine-associated CD4 TCRs, and dominant responses were seen in regions 160-218 and 743-854. Because no samples from the day 14 peak response were available, repertoires could be characterized only after the peak T cell response.

The CDR3 regions of human TCRbeta chains were analyzed by immunosequencing. On the study's bioinformatics: Repertoire TCRs were matched against a reference library of SARS-CoV-2-specific TCRs generated with the MIRA antigen-specificity platform. Breadth meant the fraction of unique TCRs that were SARS-CoV-2-associated, whereas depth meant the fraction of total T cells that were SARS-CoV-2-associated. Using the MIRA data, every spike-specific TCR was mapped to the spike region that the TCR reacted to and assigned to either a CD4 or a CD8 class. Log10-transformed breadth and depth values were compared by one-way ANOVA with Sidak's multiple comparisons tests. This immuneACCESS table, as held by TCRdb, lists in-frame sequences with V and J called but not all clones. Of the missing ones, under half trace to an unresolved V gene in checked studies; the others have no known cause. That table is the source of V, J and clone size, and D and trimming were worked out from the DNA. The sample profile shows approximately 150,000 clones; roughly 93% of them were found once. The top ten hold more than 1.5% of the sample.

Explained via the paper, the time point label denotes: about 28 days (+/-7) after the second vaccine dose. AZD1222 recipients with second doses at about 4 weeks or about 12 weeks were pooled, because spike-specific TCR depth and breadth did not differ between schedules. Samples from vaccinated people were obtained from the UK trials COV001 and COV002, which included a single-blind randomized controlled phase 2/3 trial of AZD1222 (ChAdOx1 nCoV-19) in healthy adults. For TCRbeta chain sequencing, PBMC samples from trial participants were taken at day 0 and at day 28 after the second dose. A note on this clone: Its antigen remains undetermined. The record has no base qualities; no much larger clone is one base away.

V is cut by 7 bases and J by 6 bases, and the space between the germline ends is 10 bases. The CDR3 covers 12 residues, taking in both the cysteine and the phenylalanine. Only the CDR3 DNA is retained, 36 bases long and in frame from the first base. The germline V gene specifies MDHEN as CDR1 and SYDVKM as CDR2. The receptor was isolated from an adult who received the AZD1222 COVID-19 vaccine. The V and J genes are TRBV28 and TRBJ1-3; the D gene assignment is ambiguous. The sample in question was peripheral blood, obtained 28 days after the second AZD1222 dose. The DNA is as follows: TGTGCCAGCACCGACACATCAAACACCATATATTTT. Translated, it reads CASTDTSNTIYF.